This T cell receptor (beta chain) was recorded in a study of shared clonotypes between healthy human individuals. Study in general: Used for every donor were three CD4 naive, three CD4 memory, two CD8 naive and one CD8 memory plate. Study outcomes and limitations: Clonotypes shared by all four sorted-subset donors had higher generation probabilities than non-shared clonotypes.

Each PCR replicate from the sorted subsets contained about 210 ng DNA, which is tens of thousands of T cell genomes. Sequencing was performed with immunoSEQ multiplex PCR; in TCRdb, only in-frame clones are kept and a portion is missing. The table has roughly 2 million clones, about 95% seen once. Comment on this clone: Its antigen is not identified.

A CD45RA-negative memory subset and a CD45RA+ naive subset were separated from the CD4+ cells. Per germline, CDR1 SGHAT and CDR2 FQNNGV. Trimming pared 6 bases from V and 1 base from J, leaving 20 bases between. CDR3 size: 17 residues. The chain is built from TRBV11-2 and TRBJ2-3; D possibly corresponds to TRBD2 (6 bases). This TCR was sampled from a man aged 18 to 30 in good health. The material sequenced was naive CD4+ T cells sorted from blood. Subset reported: CD45RA+ positively selected. CDR3 bases: TGTGCCAGCAGAGGAGGGAGAGGTTTTGGGGGCACAGATACGCAGTATTTT. Residues: CASRGGRGFGGTDTQYF.